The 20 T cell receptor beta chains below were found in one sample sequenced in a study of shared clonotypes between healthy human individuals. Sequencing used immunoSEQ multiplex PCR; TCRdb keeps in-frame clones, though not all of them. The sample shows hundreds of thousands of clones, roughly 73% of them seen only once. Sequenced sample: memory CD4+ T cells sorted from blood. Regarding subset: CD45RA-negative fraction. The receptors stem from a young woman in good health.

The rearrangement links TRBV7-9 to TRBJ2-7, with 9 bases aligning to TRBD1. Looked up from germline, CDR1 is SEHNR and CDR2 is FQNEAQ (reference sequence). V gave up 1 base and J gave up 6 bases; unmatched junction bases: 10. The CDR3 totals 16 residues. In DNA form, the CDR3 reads TGTGCCAGCAGCTTAGTATTGAGGGACAGGGTCTTCGAGCAGTACTTC. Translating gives CASSLVLRDRVFEQYF.

The CDR3 loop reads CASTGAPDKQFF. The CDR3 nucleotides are TGTGCCAGCACCGGGGCTCCCGATAAGCAGTTCTTC. The chain uses TRBV2 and TRBJ2-1; D assignment may be TRBD1 or TRBD2 (5 bases each). Germline V gene data show CDR1 as SNHLY and CDR2 as FYNNEI. This CDR3 spans 12 amino acids. Trimming stripped 7 bases from V and 11 bases from J, with 15 bases between.

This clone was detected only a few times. The CDR3 region has the DNA TGTGCCAGCAGTTACTCGGGACAGCATAACTATGGCTACACCTTC. Amino acid sequence: CASSYSGQHNYGYTF. The V call is TRBV6-5, the J call TRBJ1-2, with 7 bases lining up with TRBD1. This CDR3 has 15 amino acids. In germline, CDR1 is MNHEY, CDR2 SVGAGI. V shed 0 bases and J 1 base; nucleotides not matched to a gene: 2.

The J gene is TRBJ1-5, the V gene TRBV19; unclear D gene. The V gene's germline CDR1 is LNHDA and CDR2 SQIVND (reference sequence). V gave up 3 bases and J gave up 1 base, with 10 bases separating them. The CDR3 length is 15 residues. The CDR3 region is CASSMRTFSNQPQHF. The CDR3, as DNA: TGTGCCAGTAGTATGAGGACGTTCAGCAATCAGCCCCAGCATTTT.

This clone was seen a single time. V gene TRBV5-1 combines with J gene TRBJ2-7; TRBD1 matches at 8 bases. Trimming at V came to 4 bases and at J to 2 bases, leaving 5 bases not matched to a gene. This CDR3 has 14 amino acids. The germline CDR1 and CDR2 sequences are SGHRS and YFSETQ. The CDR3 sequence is CASSGGTGTYEQYF. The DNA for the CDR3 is TGCGCCAGCAGCGGAGGGACAGGTACCTACGAGCAGTACTTC.

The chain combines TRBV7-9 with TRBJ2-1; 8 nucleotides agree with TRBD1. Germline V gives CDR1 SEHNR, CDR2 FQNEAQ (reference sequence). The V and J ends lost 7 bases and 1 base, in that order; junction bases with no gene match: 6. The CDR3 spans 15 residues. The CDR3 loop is CASTIRQGSYNEQFF. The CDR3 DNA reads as TGTGCCAGCACCATCCGACAGGGGTCCTACAATGAGCAGTTCTTC.

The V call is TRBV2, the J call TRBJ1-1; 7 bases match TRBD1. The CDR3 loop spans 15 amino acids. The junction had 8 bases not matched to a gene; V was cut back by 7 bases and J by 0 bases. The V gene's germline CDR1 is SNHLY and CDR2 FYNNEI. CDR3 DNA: TGTGCCAGCATCCCTCCAGGGGGTATGAACACTGAAGCTTTCTTT. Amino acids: CASIPPGGMNTEAFF.

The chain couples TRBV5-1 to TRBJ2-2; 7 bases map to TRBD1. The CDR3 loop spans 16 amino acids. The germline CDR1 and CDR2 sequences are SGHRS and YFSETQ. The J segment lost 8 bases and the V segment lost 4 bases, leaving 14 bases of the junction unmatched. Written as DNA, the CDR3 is TGCGCCAGCAGCCCAGGACAGGAGGAGGCATGGGGGGAGCTGTTTTTT. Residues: CASSPGQEEAWGELFF.

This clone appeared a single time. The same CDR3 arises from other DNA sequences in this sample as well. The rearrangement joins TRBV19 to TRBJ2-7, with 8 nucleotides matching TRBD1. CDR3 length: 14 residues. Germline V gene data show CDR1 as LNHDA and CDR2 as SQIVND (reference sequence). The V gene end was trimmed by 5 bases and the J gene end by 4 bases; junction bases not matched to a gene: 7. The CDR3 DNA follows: TGTGCCAGTAGTGCGACAGGGGACTCATACGAGCAGTACTTC. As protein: CASSATGDSYEQYF.

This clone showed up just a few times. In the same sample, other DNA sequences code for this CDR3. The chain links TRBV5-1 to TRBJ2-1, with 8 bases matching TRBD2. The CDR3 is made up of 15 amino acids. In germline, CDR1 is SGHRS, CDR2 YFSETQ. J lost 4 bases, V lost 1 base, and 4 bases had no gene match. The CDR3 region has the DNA TGCGCCAGCAGCTTGTCCACTAGCGGATACAATGAGCAGTTCTTC. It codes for CASSLSTSGYNEQFF.

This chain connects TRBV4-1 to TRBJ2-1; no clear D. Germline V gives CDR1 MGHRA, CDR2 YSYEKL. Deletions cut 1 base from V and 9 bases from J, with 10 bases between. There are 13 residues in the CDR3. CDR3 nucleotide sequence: TGCGCCAGCAGCCAAGTCATTTCAGGTGAGCAGTTCTTC. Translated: CASSQVISGEQFF.

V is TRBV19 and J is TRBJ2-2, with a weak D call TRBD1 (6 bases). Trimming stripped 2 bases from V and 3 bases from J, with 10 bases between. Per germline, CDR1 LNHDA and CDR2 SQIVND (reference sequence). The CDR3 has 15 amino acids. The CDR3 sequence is CASSIPGQDTGELFF. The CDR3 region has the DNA TGTGCCAGTAGTATACCGGGACAAGACACCGGGGAGCTGTTTTTT.

The CDR3 sequence is CASSQDTSSYNEQFF. The CDR3 coding sequence is TGCGCCAGCAGCCAGGACACTAGCTCCTACAATGAGCAGTTCTTC. This chain uses TRBV5-1 with TRBJ2-1, with D tentatively TRBD1 or TRBD2 (5 bases each). Germline-derived CDR1 and CDR2 are SGHRS and YFSETQ. This CDR3 is built from 15 residues. Between the trimmed V and J ends, which lost 4 bases and 0 bases, there was a span of 11 bases.

This chain's CDR3 is CASSKQGGGYTF. CDR3 nucleotides: TGTGCCAGTAGTAAGCAGGGTGGTGGCTACACCTTC. This chain connects TRBV19 to TRBJ1-2; D may be TRBD1 (5 bases). This CDR3 region has 12 residues. Germline CDR1 and CDR2: LNHDA and SQIVND (reference sequence). Between the trimmed V and J ends, which lost 4 bases and 7 bases, there was a span of 10 bases.

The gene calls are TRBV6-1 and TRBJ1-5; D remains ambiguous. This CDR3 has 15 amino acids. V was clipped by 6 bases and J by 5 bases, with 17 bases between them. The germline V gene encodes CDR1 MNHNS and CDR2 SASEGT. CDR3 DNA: TGTGCCAGCAGGATAGTCGTGGCCGTAGATCAGCCCCAGCATTTT. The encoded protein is CASRIVVAVDQPQHF.

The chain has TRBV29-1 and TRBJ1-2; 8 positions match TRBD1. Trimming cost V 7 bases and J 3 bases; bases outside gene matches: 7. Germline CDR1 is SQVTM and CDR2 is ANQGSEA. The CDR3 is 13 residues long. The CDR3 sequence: CSAITGGDYGYTF. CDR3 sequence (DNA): TGCAGCGCTATTACAGGGGGGGACTATGGCTACACCTTC.

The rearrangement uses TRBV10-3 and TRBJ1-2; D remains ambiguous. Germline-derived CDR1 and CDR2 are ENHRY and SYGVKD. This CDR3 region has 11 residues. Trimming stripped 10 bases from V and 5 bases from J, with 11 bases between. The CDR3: CATTSGYGYTF. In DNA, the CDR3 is TGTGCCACGACTAGCGGGTATGGCTACACCTTC.

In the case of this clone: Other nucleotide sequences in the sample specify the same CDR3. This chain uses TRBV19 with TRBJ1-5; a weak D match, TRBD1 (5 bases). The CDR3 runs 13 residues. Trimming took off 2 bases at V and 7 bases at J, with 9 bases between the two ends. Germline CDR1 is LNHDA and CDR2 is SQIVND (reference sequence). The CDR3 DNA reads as TGTGCCAGTAGTATACAGGGAGGGCAGCCCCAGCATTTT. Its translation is CASSIQGGQPQHF.

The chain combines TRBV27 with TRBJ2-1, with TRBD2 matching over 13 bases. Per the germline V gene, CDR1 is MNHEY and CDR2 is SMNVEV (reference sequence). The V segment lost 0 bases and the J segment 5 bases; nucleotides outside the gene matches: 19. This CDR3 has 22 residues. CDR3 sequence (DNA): TGTGCCAGCAGTTTATCGGGGCTGGGCAGGGGGACTAGCGGGAATTTCCACAATGAGCAGTTCTTC. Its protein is CASSLSGLGRGTSGNFHNEQFF.

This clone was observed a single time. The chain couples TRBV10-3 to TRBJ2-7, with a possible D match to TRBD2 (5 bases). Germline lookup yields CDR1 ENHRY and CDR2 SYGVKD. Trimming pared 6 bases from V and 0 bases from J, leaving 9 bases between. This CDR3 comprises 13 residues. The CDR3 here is CAIRLVPSYEQYF. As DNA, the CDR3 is TGTGCCATCAGACTAGTGCCCTCCTACGAGCAGTACTTC.